This T cell receptor (beta chain) emerged from a study of preoperative IRX-2 immunotherapy in early breast cancer. This CDR3 contains 15 residues. Germline CDR1 reads MNHGY; CDR2 reads SAAAGT. Trimming at V came to 8 bases and at J to 2 bases, leaving 6 bases not matched to a gene. Libraries were prepared by immunoSEQ multiplex PCR; TCRdb keeps only in-frame clonotypes and omits some of them. The sample consists of about 89,000 clones, roughly 88% of them appearing once. The treatment was: preoperative locoregional IRX-2 cytokine immunotherapy. Sample: tumor tissue, taken after IRX-2 immunotherapy. The V call is TRBV6-8, the J call TRBJ2-2; 9 positions agree with TRBD2. This receptor was identified in a human donor with breast cancer. This chain's CDR3 is CASSWTSANTGELFF. CDR3 DNA: TGTGCCAGCTCATGGACTAGCGCTAACACCGGGGAGCTGTTTTTT.